Listed below are T cell receptor beta chains from one sample, sequenced in a study of T cells in Graves' hyperthyroidism and ophthalmopathy. TCRdb analysed the multiplex PCR reads with MiXCR anew, one entry per CDR3 protein. The top ten clones hold around 58% of a sample with over 250,000 distinct CDR3 sequences, over 15% of them seen once. Input material: blood. The receptors derive from a woman aged 60-70 years with Graves' ophthalmopathy. CDR3s include the opening cysteine and the closing phenylalanine or tryptophan. Each record gives: clone size, J gene, D gene, V gene, CDR3 DNA, CDR3 protein. D genes are given only for firm matches. Only some rows state a clone size, as once, few, many or a class for expanded clones.

- | TRBJ2-2 | - | TRBV12-3/TRBV12-4 | TGTGCCTCTACGGGGGGCATGAACACCGGGGAGCTGTTTTTT | CASTGGMNTGELFF
- | TRBJ2-7 | - | TRBV6-1 | TGTGCCAACAAACGGGAGGACAGGGCCTTCGAGCAGTACTTC | CANKREDRAFEQYF
many | TRBJ2-6 | - | TRBV11-2 | TGTGCCAGCAGCGCCCGACTCGGGAGTGAGGCAGGGGCCAACGTCCTGACTTTC | CASSARLGSEAGANVLTF
- | TRBJ2-7 | TRBD2 | TRBV9 | TGTGCCAGCAGCGTAGGGGGAGGGCCTAGCGAGCAGTACTTC | CASSVGGGPSEQYF
few | TRBJ2-6 | TRBD1 | TRBV10-1 | TGCGCCAGAAATTTTGGGGACAGCCGCCGGTTGGCCAACGTCCTGACTTTC | CARNFGDSRRLANVLTF
many | TRBJ2-7 | TRBD2 | TRBV20-1 | TGCAGTGCTAGGGGTCTGGCGGGAGGCCCCTCCTACGAGCAGTACTTC | CSARGLAGGPSYEQYF
many | TRBJ2-5 | TRBD1 | TRBV5-8 | TGTGCCAGCAGTTTGGGACAGGGGTGGACGGAGACCCAGTACTTC | CASSLGQGWTETQYF
few | TRBJ2-2 | - | TRBV27 | TGTGCCAGCAGTTCCCCGGACGCACGAGGGGAGCTGTTTTTT | CASSSPDARGELFF
many | TRBJ2-5 | - | TRBV11-2 | TGTGCCAGCAGCGCAGGGGGGTTCAGGGAGACCCAGTACTTC | CASSAGGFRETQYF
- | TRBJ1-3 | - | TRBV10-3 | TGTGCCATTGCCCCATGGACGGAGAGCTCTGGAAACACCATATATTTT | CAIAPWTESSGNTIYF
- | TRBJ1-2 | - | TRBV5-5 | TGTGCCAGCACCTCCCCCCCGAACTATGGCTACACCTTC | CASTSPPNYGYTF
many | TRBJ2-5 | - | TRBV20-1 | TGCAGTGCTGAACCCCCGGGACTCATGGTGGCCCAGTACTTC | CSAEPPGLMVAQYF
- | TRBJ2-5 | - | TRBV20-1 | TGCAGTGCTTTTAAGACTGGTGAAGAGACCCAGTACTTC | CSAFKTGEETQYF
many | TRBJ2-3 | TRBD2 | TRBV20-1 | TGCAGAGGCCGGGAGGGCACAGATACGCAGTATTTT | CRGREGTDTQYF
- | TRBJ2-7 | TRBD2 | TRBV28 | TGTGCCAGCAGTCCCCGGACTAGCGGGAGGGAGGACGAGCAGTACTTC | CASSPRTSGREDEQYF
many | TRBJ2-7 | TRBD2 | TRBV7-2 | TGTGCCAGCAGCTTAGGTCGGGCGGGGGGCGAGCAGTACTTC | CASSLGRAGGEQYF
many | TRBJ2-5 | - | TRBV11-2 | TGTGCCAGCAGCCCGCGGGACAGCTTGGAGACCCAGTACTTC | CASSPRDSLETQYF
few | TRBJ2-2 | - | TRBV5-6 | TGTGCCAGCAGCTGGCGACTAGGCGCGAACACCGGGGAGCTGTTTTTT | CASSWRLGANTGELFF
many | TRBJ1-1 | - | TRBV20-1 | TGCAGTGCTAGTGGGGGAGCCGGGACTGAAGCTTTCTTT | CSASGGAGTEAFF
few | TRBJ2-6 | - | TRBV9 | TGTGCCAGCAGCGCCCGACAGGCTGGGGCCAACGTCCTGACTTTC | CASSARQAGANVLTF
many | TRBJ1-5 | - | TRBV6-2/TRBV6-3 | TGTGCCAGCAGTTACGGAGGGGGGAGCCAGCCCCAGCATTTT | CASSYGGGSQPQHF
many | TRBJ2-2 | - | TRBV11-2 | TGCGCCAGCAGCTTAGCAGGACCGAACACCGGGGAGCTGTTTTTT | CASSLAGPNTGELFF
- | TRBJ2-1 | - | TRBV15 | TGTGCCACCAGCAGAGGGGGGAGCGGGCTATACAATGAGCAGTTCTTC | CATSRGGSGLYNEQFF
many | TRBJ2-1 | TRBD2 | TRBV20-1 | TGCAGTGTTAAGTCAAGCGGGACTAGCGGGAAGGGTGAGCAGTTCTTC | CSVKSSGTSGKGEQFF
many | TRBJ1-1 | - | TRBV6-2/TRBV6-3 | TGTGCCAGCAGTTGGGGAGGCGTGGAGGCTTTCTTT | CASSWGGVEAFF
many | TRBJ1-5 | TRBD1 | TRBV18 | TGTGCCAGCTCACTGGACAGGTTTAATCAGCCCCAGCATTTT | CASSLDRFNQPQHF
many | TRBJ1-2 | - | TRBV10-3 | TGTGCCATCAGTGAGTCGCAGCGTCGGGGTGGCTACACCTTC | CAISESQRRGGYTF
- | TRBJ1-3 | - | TRBV24-1 | TGTGCCACCAGTGATTTTAAAGTATCTGGAAACACCATATATTTT | CATSDFKVSGNTIYF
- | TRBJ1-5 | - | TRBV18 | TGTGCCAGCTCACCCCGGACAGCTTATAGCAATCAGCCCCAGCATTTT | CASSPRTAYSNQPQHF
many | TRBJ1-1 | - | TRBV7-2 | TGTGCCAGCAGCTTACGGTTCGACACTGAAGCTTTCTTT | CASSLRFDTEAFF
few | TRBJ1-2 | - | TRBV7-3 | TGTGCCAGCAGCAAAGATCGGGGGCTAGGCTACACCTTC | CASSKDRGLGYTF
few | TRBJ2-1 | TRBD2 | TRBV9 | TGTGCCAGCAGCCCGACTAGCGGCATTTACAATGAGCAGTTCTTC | CASSPTSGIYNEQFF
- | TRBJ2-7 | - | TRBV20-1 | TGCAGTGCTAGAGATTTAGGGGCTATAACCTACGAGCAGTACTTC | CSARDLGAITYEQYF
many | TRBJ2-5 | - | TRBV5-1 | TGCGCCAGCAGCTTGCTTGGGCGGGAGACCCAGTACTTC | CASSLLGRETQYF
many | TRBJ1-2 | - | TRBV4-2 | TGTGCCAGCAGCCAAGCCAGGGCCTATGGCTACACCTTC | CASSQARAYGYTF
few | TRBJ2-2 | - | TRBV5-1 | TGCGCCAGCAGCACGGCTTGGGACCCGAACACCGGGGAGCTGTTTTTT | CASSTAWDPNTGELFF
- | TRBJ2-7 | - | TRBV6-1 | TGTGCCAGCAGCTGGTCCAGGTCCTACGAGCAGTACTTC | CASSWSRSYEQYF
many | TRBJ2-2 | TRBD1 | TRBV7-8 | TGTGCCAGCAGCGCGGGGACAGGGGGCACCGGGGAGCTGTTTTTT | CASSAGTGGTGELFF
few | TRBJ1-5 | TRBD1 | TRBV12-3/TRBV12-4 | TGTGCCAGCAGCCGAGGAGGGACAGGTCCCAATCAGCCCCAGCATTTT | CASSRGGTGPNQPQHF
many | TRBJ1-5 | TRBD1 | TRBV20-1 | TGCAGTGCTAGAGATCTGTACAGGGGCAATGGCAATCAGCCCCAGCATTTT | CSARDLYRGNGNQPQHF
many | TRBJ2-5 | TRBD2 | TRBV20-1 | TGCAGTGCGGTCCAGACTAGCGGCCAAGAGACCCAGTACTTC | CSAVQTSGQETQYF